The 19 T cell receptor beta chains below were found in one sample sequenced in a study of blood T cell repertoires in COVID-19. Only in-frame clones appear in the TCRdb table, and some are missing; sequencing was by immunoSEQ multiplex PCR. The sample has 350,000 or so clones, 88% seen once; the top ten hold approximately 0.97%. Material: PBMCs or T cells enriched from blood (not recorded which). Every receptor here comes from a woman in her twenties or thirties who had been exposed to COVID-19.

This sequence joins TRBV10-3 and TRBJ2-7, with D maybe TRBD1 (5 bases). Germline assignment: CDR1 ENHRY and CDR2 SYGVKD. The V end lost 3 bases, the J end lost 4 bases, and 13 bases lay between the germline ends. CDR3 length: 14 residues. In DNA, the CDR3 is TGTGCCATCAGTGACGGACAAGGGCCTTACGAGCAGTACTTC. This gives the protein CAISDGQGPYEQYF.

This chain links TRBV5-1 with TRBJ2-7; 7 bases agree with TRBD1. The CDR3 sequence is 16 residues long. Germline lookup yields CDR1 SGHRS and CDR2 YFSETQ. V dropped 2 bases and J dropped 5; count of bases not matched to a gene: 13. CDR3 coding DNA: TGCGCCAGCAGCTTAAGAAGCAGGGACAGTTCCAACGAGCAGTACTTC. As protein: CASSLRSRDSSNEQYF.

CDR3 sequence: CAAGRGGAGGEETQYF. The CDR3 nucleotides read TGTGCGGCCGGACGCGGCGGGGCGGGAGGGGAAGAGACCCAGTACTTC. The gene calls are TRBV3-1 (or the pseudogene TRBV3-2) and TRBJ2-5; 9 bases are a match to TRBD2. The CDR3 consists of 16 residues. Germline V gives CDR1 LGHDT, CDR2 YNNKEL (reference sequence).

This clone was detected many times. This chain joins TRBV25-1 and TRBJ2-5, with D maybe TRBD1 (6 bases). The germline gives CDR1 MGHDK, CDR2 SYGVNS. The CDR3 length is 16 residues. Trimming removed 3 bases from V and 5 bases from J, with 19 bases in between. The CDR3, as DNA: TGTGCCAGCAGTGACCTTCACGGACAGATAGAGGAGACCCAGTACTTC. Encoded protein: CASSDLHGQIEETQYF.

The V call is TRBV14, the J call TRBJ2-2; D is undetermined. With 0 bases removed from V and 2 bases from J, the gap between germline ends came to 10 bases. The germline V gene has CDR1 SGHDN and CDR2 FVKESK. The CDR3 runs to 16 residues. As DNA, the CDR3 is TGTGCCAGCAGCCAAGATTTTGGCACCAACACCGGGGAGCTGTTTTTT. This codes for CASSQDFGTNTGELFF.

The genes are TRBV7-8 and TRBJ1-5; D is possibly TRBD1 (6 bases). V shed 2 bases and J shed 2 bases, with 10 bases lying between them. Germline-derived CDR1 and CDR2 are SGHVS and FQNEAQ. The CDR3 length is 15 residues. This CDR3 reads CASSLSEGGNQPQHF. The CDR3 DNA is TGTGCCAGCAGCTTAAGTGAGGGGGGCAATCAGCCCCAGCATTTT.

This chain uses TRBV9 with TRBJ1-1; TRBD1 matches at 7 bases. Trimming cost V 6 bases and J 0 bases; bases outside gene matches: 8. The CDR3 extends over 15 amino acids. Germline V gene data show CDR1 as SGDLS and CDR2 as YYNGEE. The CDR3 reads CASTLSGQMNTEAFF. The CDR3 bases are TGTGCCAGCACCCTATCGGGACAGATGAACACTGAAGCTTTCTTT. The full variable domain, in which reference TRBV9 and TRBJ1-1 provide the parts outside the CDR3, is DSGVTQTPKHLITATGQRVTLRCSPRSGDLSVYWYQQSLDQGLQFLIQYYNGEERAKGNILERFSAQQFPDLHSELNLSSLELGDSALYFCASTLSGQMNTEAFFGQGTRLTVV.

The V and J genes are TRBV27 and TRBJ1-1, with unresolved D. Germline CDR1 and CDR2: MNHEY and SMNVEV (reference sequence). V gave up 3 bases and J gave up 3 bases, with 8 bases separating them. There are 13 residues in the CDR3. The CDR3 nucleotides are TGTGCCAGCAGTTTTAGGGAGTACACTGAAGCTTTCTTT. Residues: CASSFREYTEAFF.

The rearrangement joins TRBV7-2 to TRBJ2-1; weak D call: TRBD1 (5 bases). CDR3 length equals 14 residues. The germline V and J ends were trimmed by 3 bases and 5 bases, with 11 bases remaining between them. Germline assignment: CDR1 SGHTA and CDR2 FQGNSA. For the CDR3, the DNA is TGTGCCAGCAGCTTGGCTGGGGCAAACAATGAGCAGTTCTTC. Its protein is CASSLAGANNEQFF.

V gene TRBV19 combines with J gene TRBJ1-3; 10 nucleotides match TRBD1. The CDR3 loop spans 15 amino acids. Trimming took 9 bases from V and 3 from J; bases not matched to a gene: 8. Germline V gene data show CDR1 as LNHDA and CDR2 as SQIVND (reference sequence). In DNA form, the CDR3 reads TGTGCCAGCACCGACAGGGGGCTTGGTGGAAACACCATATATTTT. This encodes CASTDRGLGGNTIYF. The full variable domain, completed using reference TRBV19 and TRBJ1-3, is DGGITQSPKYLFRKEGQNVTLSCEQNLNHDAMYWYRQDPGQGLRLIYYSQIVNDFQKGDIAEGYSVSREKKESFPLTVTSAQKNPTAFYLCASTDRGLGGNTIYFGEGSWLTVV.

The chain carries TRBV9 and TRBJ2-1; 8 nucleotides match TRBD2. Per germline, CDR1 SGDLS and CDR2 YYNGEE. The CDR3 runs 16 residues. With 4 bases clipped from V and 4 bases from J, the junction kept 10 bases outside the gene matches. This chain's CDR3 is CASSPYTSGTYNEQFF. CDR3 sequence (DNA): TGTGCCAGCAGCCCATATACTAGCGGCACATACAATGAGCAGTTCTTC.

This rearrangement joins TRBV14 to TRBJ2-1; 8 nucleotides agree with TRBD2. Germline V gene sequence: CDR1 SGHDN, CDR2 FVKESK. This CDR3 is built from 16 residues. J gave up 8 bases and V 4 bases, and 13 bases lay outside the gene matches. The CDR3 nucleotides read TGTGCCAGCAGCCCTGTAGGGAGCGGGAGCATAGATGAGCAGTTCTTC. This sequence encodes CASSPVGSGSIDEQFF.

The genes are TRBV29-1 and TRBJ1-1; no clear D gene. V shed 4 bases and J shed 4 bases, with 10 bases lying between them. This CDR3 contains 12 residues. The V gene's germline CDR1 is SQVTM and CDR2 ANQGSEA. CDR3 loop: CSVVGRFTEAFF. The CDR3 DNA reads TGCAGCGTTGTTGGCAGGTTCACTGAAGCTTTCTTT.

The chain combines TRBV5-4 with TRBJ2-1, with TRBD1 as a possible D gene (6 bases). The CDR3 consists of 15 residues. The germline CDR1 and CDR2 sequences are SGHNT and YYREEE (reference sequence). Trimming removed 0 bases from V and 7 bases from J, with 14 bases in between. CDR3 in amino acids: CASSLGGQGKNEQFF. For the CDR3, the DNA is TGTGCCAGCAGCTTGGGGGGGCAGGGTAAAAATGAGCAGTTCTTC. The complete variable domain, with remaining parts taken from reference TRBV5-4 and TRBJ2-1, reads ETGVTQSPTHLIKTRGQQVTLRCSSQSGHNTVSWYQQALGQGPQFIFQYYREEENGRGNFPPRFSGLQFPNYSSELNVNALELDDSALYLCASSLGGQGKNEQFFGPGTRLTVL.

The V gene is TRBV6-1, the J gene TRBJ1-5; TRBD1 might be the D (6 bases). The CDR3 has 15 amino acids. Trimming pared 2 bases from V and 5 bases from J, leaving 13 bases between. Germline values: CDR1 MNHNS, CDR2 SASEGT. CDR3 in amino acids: CASSEWVQGHQPQHF. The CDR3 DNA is TGTGCCAGCAGTGAATGGGTCCAGGGGCATCAGCCCCAGCATTTT.

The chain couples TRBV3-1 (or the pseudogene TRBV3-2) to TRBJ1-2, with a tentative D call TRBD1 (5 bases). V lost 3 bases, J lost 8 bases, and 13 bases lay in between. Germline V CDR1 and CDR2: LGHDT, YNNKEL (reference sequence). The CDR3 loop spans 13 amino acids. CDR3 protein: CASSQGKGPGYTF. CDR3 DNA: TGTGCCAGCAGCCAGGGTAAGGGGCCGGGCTACACCTTC.

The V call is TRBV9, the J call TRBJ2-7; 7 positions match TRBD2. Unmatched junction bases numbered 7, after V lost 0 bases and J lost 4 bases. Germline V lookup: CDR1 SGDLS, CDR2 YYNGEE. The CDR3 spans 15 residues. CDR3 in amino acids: CASSVEGGSGYEQYF. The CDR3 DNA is TGTGCCAGCAGCGTAGAGGGCGGGAGTGGGTACGAGCAGTACTTC. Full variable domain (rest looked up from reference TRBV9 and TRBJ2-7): DSGVTQTPKHLITATGQRVTLRCSPRSGDLSVYWYQQSLDQGLQFLIQYYNGEERAKGNILERFSAQQFPDLHSELNLSSLELGDSALYFCASSVEGGSGYEQYFGPGTRLTVT.

The DNA for the CDR3 is TGTGCCAGCAGCGTAGAAATAGCGGGACTTTACAATGAGCAGTTCTTC. This encodes CASSVEIAGLYNEQFF. The chain uses TRBV9 and TRBJ2-1; TRBD2 matches 8 bases. V shed 0 bases and J 4 bases; nucleotides not matched to a gene: 6. This CDR3 comprises 16 residues. The germline V gene encodes CDR1 SGDLS and CDR2 YYNGEE.

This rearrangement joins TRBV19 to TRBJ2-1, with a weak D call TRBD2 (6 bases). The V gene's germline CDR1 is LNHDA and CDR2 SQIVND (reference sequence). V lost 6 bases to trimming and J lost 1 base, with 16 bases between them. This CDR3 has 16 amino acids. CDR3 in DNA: TGTGCCAGTAGCCTCCGCGGGGATGTTTCCTACAATGAGCAGTTCTTC. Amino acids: CASSLRGDVSYNEQFF. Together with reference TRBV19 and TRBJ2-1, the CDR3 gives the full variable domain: DGGITQSPKYLFRKEGQNVTLSCEQNLNHDAMYWYRQDPGQGLRLIYYSQIVNDFQKGDIAEGYSVSREKKESFPLTVTSAQKNPTAFYLCASSLRGDVSYNEQFFGPGTRLTVL.